This TCR beta chain was found in a study of control samples from healthy donors and cancer patients. Profiled with immunoSEQ multiplex PCR; TCRdb holds only in-frame clones, not every one. The top ten hold 3% to 3.5% of the sample, which has 130,000 or so clones, 88% seen once. CDR1 is KGHSH and CDR2 is LQKENI in the germline V gene. V lost 2 bases, J lost 10 bases, and 11 bases stayed unmatched. The CDR3 has 16 residues. Specimen: blood. The clonotype was recovered from a man aged 45-65 years in good health. This chain uses TRBV18 with TRBJ2-1; 10 positions agree with TRBD2. Here the CDR3 DNA reads TGTGCCAGCTCACCAAGGCCAGCGGGGGGGCCGAACGAGCAGTTCTTC. Protein: CASSPRPAGGPNEQFF.